This T cell receptor (beta chain) was observed in a study of CD8+ T cells in alopecia areata. This CDR3 spans 17 amino acids. V lost 2 bases and J lost 3, with 20 bases in between. The V gene's germline CDR1 is SGHVS and CDR2 FQNEAQ. PBMCs, the starting material, were the source of sorted CD4+ and CD8+ T cells. Once RNA had been extracted, it was reverse transcribed into cDNA to act as the sequencing template. Using immunoSEQ multiplex PCR, the repertoire was profiled, and TCRdb retains in-frame clones only, with some absent. The profile shows tens of thousands of clones, approximately 50% of them singletons.

The sequencing input was NKG2D-high CD8+ T cells sorted from blood. The sequence derives from a human donor with alopecia areata. The chain links TRBV7-8 to TRBJ2-7; D might be TRBD1 (6 bases). CDR3 sequence (DNA): TGTGCCAGCAGCTTACCTGGGACACTTCCTCCCCTCTACGAGCAGTACTTC. It translates to CASSLPGTLPPLYEQYF.